Detailed here is one T cell receptor (beta chain). This clonotype was observed a few times. Its antigen is still unknown. Nothing much larger sits one base from this clone, and base qualities are not available. For this chain, trimming is 7 bases at the V end and 10 bases at the J end, and the number of junction bases without a gene match is 16. Inclusive of the bounding cysteine and phenylalanine, the CDR3 is 15 residues long. The sequence is cut down to CDR3 DNA, 45 bases in frame from base 1. This specimen comes from a study of CD8 T cells in ankylosing spondylitis (dated by TCRdb to the late 2010s). Concerning the study at large: To find TCR variants linked to disease, the study profiled T cell receptor beta repertoires in ankylosing spondylitis patients and healthy donors. The full study cohort was made up of about 24 ankylosing spondylitis patients and 108 healthy donors. Peripheral blood was sampled, and synovial fluid was also collected from ankylosing spondylitis patients. General findings and caveats noted by the study authors: Some motif variants had previously been reported in the synovial fluid and blood of reactive arthritis patients, which suggests shared mechanisms of disease initiation. Significant enrichment of the disease-linked clones was reported in matched synovial fluid samples from ankylosing spondylitis patients. A TCR beta motif of 7 or 8 highly homologous amino acid variants appeared characteristic of blood from ankylosing spondylitis patients. The disease-linked clones had a CD8+ phenotype and were found at relatively low frequencies in peripheral blood.

Sequencer: Illumina HiSeq 2500. TCR beta libraries were prepared by quantitative 5'-RACE with molecular barcodes. The published analysis was carried out like this. A new computational method, built on a probabilistic model of VDJ rearrangement, was used to identify disease-linked TCR variants. The raw public data were reprocessed by TCRdb itself: fastp quality trimming at Q25, MiXCR clonotype calling, in-frame beta chains only. Each entry is one CDR3 protein sequence, shown with its most common DNA and genes. In this record, the V and J calls reflect TCRdb's handling and not the investigators' own analysis. Here the sample has around 150,000 distinct CDR3 sequences; 15% to 20% occur a single time. The ten largest clones add up to roughly 8% of the sample.

The chain was built from TRBV12-3 or TRBV12-4 and TRBJ2-3; TRBD2 lines up with 8 middle nucleotides. This receptor was identified in a male donor with ankylosing spondylitis or in good health (not recorded which). Sequencing used blood, either unsorted or a sorted T cell fraction (not recorded which). The CDR3 protein: CASNRAGRALTPQYF. The DNA reads TGTGCCAGCAATAGGGCCGGGAGGGCCCTTACCCCGCAGTATTTT.